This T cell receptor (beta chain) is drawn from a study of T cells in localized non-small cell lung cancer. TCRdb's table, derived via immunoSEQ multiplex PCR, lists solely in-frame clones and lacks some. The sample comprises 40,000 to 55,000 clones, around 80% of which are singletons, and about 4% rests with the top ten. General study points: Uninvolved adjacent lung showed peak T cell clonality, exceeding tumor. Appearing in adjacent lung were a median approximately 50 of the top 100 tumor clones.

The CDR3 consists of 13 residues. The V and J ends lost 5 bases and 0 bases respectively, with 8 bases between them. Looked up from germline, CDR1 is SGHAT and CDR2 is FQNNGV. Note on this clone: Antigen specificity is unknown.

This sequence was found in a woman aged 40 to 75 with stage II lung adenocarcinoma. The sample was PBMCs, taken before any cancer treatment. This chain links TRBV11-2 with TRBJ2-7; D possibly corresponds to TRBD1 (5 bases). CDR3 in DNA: TGTGCCAGCAGCAACCAGGGCTCCTACGAGCAGTACTTC. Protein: CASSNQGSYEQYF. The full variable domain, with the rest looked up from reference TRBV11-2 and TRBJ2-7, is EAGVAQSPRYKIIEKRQSVAFWCNPISGHATLYWYQQILGQGPKLLIQFQNNGVVDDSQLPKDRFSAERLKGVDSTLKIQPAKLEDSAVYLCASSNQGSYEQYFGPGTRLTVT.